This T cell receptor beta chain was obtained from a study of Graves' ophthalmopathy and Graves' hyperthyroidism. The PBMC fraction was derived from 10 ml of fresh peripheral blood. Germline V gene data show CDR1 as SQVTM and CDR2 as ANQGSEA. The CDR3 is 14 residues long. Trimming stripped 1 base from V and 1 base from J, with 10 bases between. The table lists this clonotype with a few counts. Amplified TCR beta CDR3 regions were obtained using RNA transcripts as template. After a first-round RT-PCR with HTBI primers, a second-round multiplex PCR was run. TCRdb redid the calling of the multiplex PCR reads with MiXCR, one entry per CDR3 protein. Counted here are roughly 220,000 distinct CDR3 sequences, roughly 50% occurring once; the ten biggest clones make up about half.

The chain has TRBV29-1 and TRBJ2-5; D may be TRBD1 or TRBD2 (5 bases each). This sequence originates from an adult man with Graves' ophthalmopathy. Sequenced: peripheral blood. CDR3 residues: CSVEVRGAQETQYF. DNA for the CDR3: TGCAGCGTTGAAGTAAGAGGGGCCCAAGAGACCCAGTACTTC.